The 10 T cell receptor beta chains presented below share a single source sample, sequenced in a study of Tregs in tolerant kidney transplant recipients. TCRdb's table, derived via immunoSEQ multiplex PCR, lists solely in-frame clones and lacks some. The sample holds roughly 53,000 clones. Specimen: CD4+ T cells from blood, collected before the transplant. The source is a human donor who received a combined kidney and bone marrow transplant.

In regard to this clone: The read falls 3 residues short of the CDR3 end, and the missing part is taken from the germline J gene. V and J are TRBV5-1 and TRBJ2-3; D is unclear. The CDR3 contains 12 residues. Germline V gene sequence: CDR1 SGHRS, CDR2 YFSETQ. V lost 4 bases and J lost 5, with 8 bases in between. Partial CDR3 DNA: TGCGCCAGCAGCCTTCCCGGAGATACG. Translation gives CASSLPGDT. The complete CDR3 reads CASSLPGDTQYF.

The sequenced part of the CDR3 DNA is TGCAGTGCTAGGGCGCCCCTGGGACACAGCTATGGC. Encoded protein: CSARAPLGHSYG. The full CDR3 sequence reads CSARAPLGHSYGYTF. This rearrangement joins TRBV20-1 to TRBJ1-2; possibly TRBD1 for D (6 bases). Read coverage stops 3 residues before the CDR3 terminus; the germline J gene supplies the remainder. Looked up from germline, CDR1 is DFQATT and CDR2 is SNEGSKA (reference sequence). CDR3 length: 15 amino acids. Trimming pared 3 bases from V and 4 bases from J, leaving 18 bases between.

Concerning this clone: Read sequence stops 3 residues before the CDR3 end, and the germline J gene provides the missing end. This rearrangement joins TRBV2 to TRBJ1-5, with 7 bases matching TRBD1. The CDR3 totals 18 residues. Germline V CDR1 and CDR2: SNHLY, FYNNEI. Germline trimming cut 7 bases from V and 0 bases from J; bases unmatched to any gene: 15. The CDR3 DNA, read in part, is TGTGCCAGCACTGGACCCGGGACAGCTCTATATAGCAATCAGCCC. Translated: CASTGPGTALYSNQP. The whole CDR3 sequence reads CASTGPGTALYSNQPQHF.

Details on this clone: The CDR3 end is not reached by the read, which stops 3 residues before it; the germline J gene fills it in. The chain couples TRBV18 to TRBJ2-7; 9 bases match TRBD1. The germline V gene has CDR1 KGHSH and CDR2 LQKENI. J gave up 5 bases and V 4 bases, and 9 bases lay outside the gene matches. This CDR3 has 15 residues. The CDR3 protein is CASSLTGTGQNEQYF. Incomplete CDR3 DNA: TGTGCCAGCTCACTGACCGGGACAGGGCAGAACGAG.

A note on this clone: The read falls 3 residues short of the CDR3 end, and the missing part is taken from the germline J gene. J is TRBJ1-2 and V is TRBV5-1; possible D gene TRBD1, 6 bases. Per the germline V gene, CDR1 is SGHRS and CDR2 is YFSETQ. The ends were cut back, 0 bases at V and 3 bases at J, with 12 bases in the middle. The CDR3 is 15 amino acids. The sequenced part of the CDR3 DNA is TGCGCCAGCAGCTTGGTTTTGGGGGCCGACTATGGC. Protein: CASSLVLGADYG. The whole CDR3 protein is CASSLVLGADYGYTF.

Concerning this clone: The CDR3 end is not reached by the read, which stops 3 residues before it; the germline J gene fills it in. The genes are TRBV13 and TRBJ2-2; 7 nucleotides align to TRBD2. This CDR3 region has 13 residues. Looked up from germline, CDR1 is PRHDT and CDR2 is FYEKMQ (reference sequence). V shed 11 bases, J shed 1 base, and the junction held 4 bases outside the gene matches. CDR3 protein: CAASGVNTGELFF. Incomplete CDR3 DNA: TGTGCCGCAAGCGGGGTGAACACCGGGGAG. Full variable domain (missing parts from reference TRBV13 and TRBJ2-2): AAGVIQSPRHLIKEKRETATLKCYPIPRHDTVYWYQQGPGQDPQFLISFYEKMQSDKGSIPDRFSAQQFSDYHSELNMSSLELGDSALYFCAASGVNTGELFFGEGSRLTVL.

In the case of this clone: With the read ending 3 residues before the CDR3 end, the germline J gene is used to fill in that end. The chain links TRBV7-2 to TRBJ2-2; weak D call: TRBD2 (6 bases). The CDR3 loop spans 13 amino acids. Germline values: CDR1 SGHTA, CDR2 FQGNSA. Trimming left V 6 bases short and J 1 base short, with 6 bases between. The sequenced part of the CDR3 DNA is TGTGCCAGCAGGGGGGGGAACACCGGGGAG. It translates to CASRGGNTGE. The whole CDR3 region reads CASRGGNTGELFF.

For this clone: The DNA ends 3 residues before the CDR3 does, and the rest of the CDR3 is filled in from the germline J gene. This chain uses TRBV18 with TRBJ2-1, with D hard to call. Trimming took 0 bases from V and 2 from J, leaving 8 bases between them. CDR1 is KGHSH and CDR2 is LQKENI in the germline V gene. This CDR3 spans 15 amino acids. The CDR3 loop reads CASSPPSSPYNEQFF. The part of the CDR3 DNA that was read is TGTGCCAGCTCACCACCGTCAAGCCCCTACAATGAG. Drawing the rest from reference TRBV18 and TRBJ2-1, the complete variable domain is NAGVMQNPRHLVRRRGQEARLRCSPMKGHSHVYWYRQLPEEGLKFMVYLQKENIIDESGMPKERFSAEFPKEGPSILRIQQVVRGDSAAYFCASSPPSSPYNEQFFGPGTRLTVL.

With regard to this clone: Read coverage stops 3 residues before the CDR3 terminus; the germline J gene supplies the remainder. The V and J genes are TRBV30 and TRBJ2-2; the match to TRBD2 covers 8 bases. CDR3 size: 16 residues. After removal of 3 bases from V and 7 bases from J, the junction contained 13 bases not matched to a gene. Germline V lookup: CDR1 GTSNPN, CDR2 SVGIG (reference sequence). The chain's CDR3 is CAWSGFSGTPFGELFF. CDR3 bases read: TGTGCCTGGAGCGGATTTAGCGGGACGCCCTTCGGGGAG.

A remark on this clone: Read coverage stops 3 residues before the CDR3 terminus; the germline J gene supplies the remainder. V gene TRBV10-2 combines with J gene TRBJ2-7, with 12 bases that match TRBD2. After removal of 6 bases from V and 0 bases from J, the junction contained 3 bases not matched to a gene. This CDR3 is built from 15 residues. Germline CDR1 and CDR2: WSHSY and SAAADI. Partial CDR3 DNA: TGCGCCAGCAGATTGACTAGCGGGGGCTCCTACGAG. Its translation is CASRLTSGGSYE. The complete CDR3 protein is CASRLTSGGSYEQYF.